This T cell receptor (beta chain) was recovered during a study of control samples from healthy donors and cancer patients (dated by TCRdb to the early 2020s). Comment on this clone: Which antigen it targets is not known. No per-base quality is available; no much larger clone lies one base away.

Based on the germline V gene, the CDR1 and CDR2 sequences are MDHEN and SYDVKM. The CDR3 contains 17 residues, cysteine and phenylalanine counted. CDR3 DNA is the only sequence kept; it has 51 bases, read in frame from the first base. V gives up 7 bases and J gives up 0 bases, and the segment between their germline ends measures 19 bases. The library relied on the immunoSEQ multiplex PCR assay. Drawn from immuneACCESS, this table holds only the in-frame rearrangements with V and J called that TCRdb kept. Clones are partly lost; checked studies trace under half to an unresolved V gene and leave the rest unexplained. For this sample the table gives 100,000 to 150,000 clones, of which more than 75% were detected only once. Just under 3% of the sample goes to the ten largest clones.

The sequence links TRBV28 to TRBJ1-5; D gene: possibly TRBD1, on 5 matching bases. Sequencing was carried out using blood. The sequence derives from a man aged 55 to 70 in good health. DNA sequence: TGTGCCAGCATTACTTCTCGGACAAGTAATAGCAATCAGCCCCAGCATTTT. Translated, it reads CASITSRTSNSNQPQHF. Beyond the CDR3, the reference TRBV28 and TRBJ1-5 genes provide the residues; the full variable domain reads: DVKVTQSSRYLVKRTGEKVFLECVQDMDHENMFWYRQDPGLGLRLIYFSYDVKMKEKGDIPEGYSVSREKKERFSLILESASTNQTSMYLCASITSRTSNSNQPQHFGDGTRLSIL.